This T cell receptor (beta chain) derives from a study of blood T cell repertoires in COVID-19. Study-level information: Samples of COVID-19 (acute and convalescent) were obtained from the United States, Italy and Spain. T cells, B-cell-depleted T cells, or PBMCs supplied cDNA or gDNA.

As processed by the authors: Nucleated cell counts were estimated from reference gene primer amplification. Generated by immunoSEQ multiplex PCR, the TCRdb table keeps only in-frame clones and is missing some. The DNA was the basis for D and trimming; V, J and clone size are from that table. The data hold more than 95,000 clones, with under 80% observed a single time. Sample: peripheral blood. The source of this sequence is a man aged 50 or older with acute or convalescent COVID-19.

The CDR3 DNA reads TGTGCCAGCAGTGAGCCAGGGGTGAACATTCAGTACTTC. This sequence encodes CASSEPGVNIQYF. The genes are TRBV25-1 and TRBJ2-4; tentatively, D is TRBD1 (6 bases). CDR1 and CDR2 from the germline V gene are MGHDK and SYGVNS. The CDR3 length is 13 residues. Trimming removed 3 bases at V and 7 bases at J, with 10 bases between.